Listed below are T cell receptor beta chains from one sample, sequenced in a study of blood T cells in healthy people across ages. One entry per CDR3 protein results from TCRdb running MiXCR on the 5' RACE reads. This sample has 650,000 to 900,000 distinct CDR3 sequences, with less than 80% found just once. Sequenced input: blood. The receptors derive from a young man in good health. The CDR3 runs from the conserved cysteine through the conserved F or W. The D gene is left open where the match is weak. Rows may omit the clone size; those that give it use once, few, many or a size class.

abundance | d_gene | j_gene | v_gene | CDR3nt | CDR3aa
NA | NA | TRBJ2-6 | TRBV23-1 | TGCGCCAGCAGTCAATCGACGGCGACTGGGGCCAACGTCCTGACTTTC | CASSQSTATGANVLTF
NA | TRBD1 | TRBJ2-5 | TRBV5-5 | TGTGCCAGCAGCCAGGGACAGTCTCAAGAGACCCAGTACTTC | CASSQGQSQETQYF
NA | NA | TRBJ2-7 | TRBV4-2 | TGTGCCAGCAGCCCCTACTCCGGGTGCGAGCAGTACTTC | CASSPYSGCEQYF
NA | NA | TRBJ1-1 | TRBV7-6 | TGTGCCAGCAGCTTAGAACTGGGGGCCGGGGAAGCTTTCTTT | CASSLELGAGEAFF
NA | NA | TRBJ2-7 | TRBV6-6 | TGTGCCAGCAGTGATAATTCCATCTCCTACGAGCAGTACTTC | CASSDNSISYEQYF
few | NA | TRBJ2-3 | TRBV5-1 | TGCGCCAGCAGCTTGGCCACCCCCACAGATACGCAGTATTTT | CASSLATPTDTQYF
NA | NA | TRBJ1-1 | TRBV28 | TGTGCCAGCACACGGGAGTTCATGAACACTGAAGCTTTCTTT | CASTREFMNTEAFF
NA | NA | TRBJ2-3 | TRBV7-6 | TGTGCCAGCAGCTTAGGGCAGAAAACAACAGATACGCAGTATTTT | CASSLGQKTTDTQYF
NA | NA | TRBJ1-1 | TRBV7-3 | TGTGCCAGCAGCTTAATGTTAGGACAGGAAGCTTTCTTT | CASSLMLGQEAFF
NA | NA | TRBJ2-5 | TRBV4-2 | TGTGCCAGCAGCCAGGGCCGCGCGGACCCAGGGACCCAGTACTTC | CASSQGRADPGTQYF
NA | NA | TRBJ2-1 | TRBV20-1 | TGCAGTGCTAGGCAGCCTGGGTCCTACAATGAGCAGTTCTTC | CSARQPGSYNEQFF
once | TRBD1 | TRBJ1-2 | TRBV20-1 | TGCAGTGCTCCGACGCTCAGGGGGTATGGCTACACCTTC | CSAPTLRGYGYTF
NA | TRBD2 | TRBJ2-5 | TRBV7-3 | TGTGCCAGCAGCAACGGGGGGAGAAGAGAGACCCAGTACTTC | CASSNGGRRETQYF
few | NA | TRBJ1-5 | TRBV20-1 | TGCAGTGCTAGAGATCTGAGAGAGAGCAATCAGCCCCAGCATTTT | CSARDLRESNQPQHF
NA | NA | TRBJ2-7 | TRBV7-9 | TGTGCCAGCAGCCGAGGAGGGGGGTTCTACGAGCAGTACTTC | CASSRGGGFYEQYF
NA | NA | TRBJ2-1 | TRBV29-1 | TGCAGCGTTTTTGACAGGCTAGATCATGAGCAGTTCTTC | CSVFDRLDHEQFF
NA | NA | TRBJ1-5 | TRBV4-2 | TGTGCCAGCAGCCAAGATAGTCGCGACGGCCATCAGCCCCAGCATTTT | CASSQDSRDGHQPQHF
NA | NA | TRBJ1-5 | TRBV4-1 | TGCGCCAGCAGCCAAGAATCAGGGGGCAATCAGCCCCAGCATTTT | CASSQESGGNQPQHF
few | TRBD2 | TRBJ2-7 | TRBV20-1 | TGCAGTGCTAGGACCGGACTAGCGGGGAACCACTACGAGCAGTACTTC | CSARTGLAGNHYEQYF
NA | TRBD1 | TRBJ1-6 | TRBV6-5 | TGTGCCAGCAGTTATTCCGGACAGGGCGGAGGATCACCCCTCCACTTT | CASSYSGQGGGSPLHF
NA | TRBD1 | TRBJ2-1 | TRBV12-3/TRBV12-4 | TGTGCCAGCAGTTTAGCGATTTTAGGGACAGGGCAAAGTGGGGAGCAGTTCTTC | CASSLAILGTGQSGEQFF
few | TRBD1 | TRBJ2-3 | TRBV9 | TGTGCCAGCAGCGACGGATACCGGGACAGACTCACAGATACGCAGTATTTT | CASSDGYRDRLTDTQYF
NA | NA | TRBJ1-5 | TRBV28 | TGTGCCAGCAGTTCCCCCCGACAGGAGTGGAATCAGCCCCAGCATTTT | CASSSPRQEWNQPQHF
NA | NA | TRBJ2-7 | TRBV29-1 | TGCAGCGTTGGAGAAGGGCAGGGGCGTCCCTACGAGCAGTACTTC | CSVGEGQGRPYEQYF
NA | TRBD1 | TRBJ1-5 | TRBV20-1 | TGCAGTGCGATTTACAGGGGAATAGGCAATCAGCCCCAGCATTTT | CSAIYRGIGNQPQHF
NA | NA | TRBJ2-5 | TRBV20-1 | TGCAGTGCTAGTGGAAAGGGGGTCCAAGAGACCCAGTACTTC | CSASGKGVQETQYF
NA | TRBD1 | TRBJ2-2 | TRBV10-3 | TGTGCCATCAGTCGGGGACAGGGAGAAACCGGGGAGCTGTTTTTT | CAISRGQGETGELFF
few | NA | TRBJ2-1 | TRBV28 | TGTGCCAGCAGTTTAATTGGGCAATACAATGAGCAGTTCTTC | CASSLIGQYNEQFF
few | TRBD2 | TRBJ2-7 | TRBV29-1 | TGCAGCGTTATCCAGGGAGGGTCCTACGAGCAGTACTTC | CSVIQGGSYEQYF